A selection of T cell receptor beta chains follows, all from one sample in a study of T cell responses to AZD1222 COVID-19 vaccine. Here immunoSEQ multiplex PCR was the method, and the copy in TCRdb shows in-frame clones only, minus some. The sample carries 120,000 to 150,000 clones, roughly 91% recorded once. Sequencing used peripheral blood, obtained on day 0 of AZD1222 vaccination. The receptors come from an adult in good health. Each CDR3 is given without its conserved first and last residue. A D gene is named only where the DNA matches it firmly. Size is omitted from some rows. Given values are once, few, many or a class for expanded clones.

TRBJ2-1	.	.	TRBV9	ASSGQALSYNEQF
TRBJ2-6	.	.	TRBV6-5	ASRSTGGRLT
TRBJ1-3	.	.	TRBV11-2	ASSLTDLLGNTIY
TRBJ1-2	.	.	TRBV2	ASRSEGKRYGYT
TRBJ2-3	.	.	TRBV5-5	ASSGPGWQNTQY
TRBJ2-3	.	.	TRBV6-4	ASSDGTADTQY
TRBJ2-3	once	.	TRBV18	ASSPTSSTDTQY
TRBJ1-1	.	.	TRBV27	ASSLAGRTEAF
TRBJ2-3	.	.	TRBV19	ASSARWGASTDTQY
TRBJ1-2	.	.	TRBV9	ASSDGGSNYGYT
TRBJ2-7	.	.	TRBV2	ASSDPASYEQY
TRBJ2-1	.	.	TRBV7-9	ASSLALDNEQF
TRBJ2-7	.	.	TRBV6-2/TRBV6-3	ASSSRVGYEQY
TRBJ1-2	.	.	TRBV12-3/TRBV12-4	ASSWESLGGYT
TRBJ1-5	.	TRBD1	TRBV19	ASSIIRTGPSNQPQH
TRBJ2-1	.	.	TRBV11-2	ASSLDLHNEQF
TRBJ2-1	.	.	TRBV13	ASSLVTKQF
TRBJ1-2	.	TRBD1	TRBV13	ASSEGTEGYGYT
TRBJ2-1	.	.	TRBV7-2	ASSLVGRGRTYNEQF
TRBJ2-7	.	.	TRBV11-2	ASSLVRGSYEQY
TRBJ2-1	.	.	TRBV10-3	AISPGGLEQF
TRBJ1-5	.	.	TRBV7-2	ASSLAQHFNQPQH
TRBJ1-1	.	.	TRBV12-3/TRBV12-4	ASRVGLNTEAF
TRBJ1-3	.	.	TRBV5-1	ASSWRGLGSSGNTIY
TRBJ1-2	.	.	TRBV5-1	ASSSGVGYT
TRBJ1-5	.	.	TRBV5-6	ASSLGRGFNQPQH
TRBJ1-4	.	.	TRBV6-1	ASSERGGNEKLF
TRBJ1-1	.	.	TRBV6-5	ASSHGPQEAF
TRBJ2-7	.	.	TRBV7-3	ASSLAGPSPSYEQY
TRBJ2-2	.	.	TRBV19	AGHRGPYTGELF
TRBJ2-2	.	.	TRBV11-2	ASILGGLDTGELF
TRBJ1-1	.	TRBD1	TRBV12-3/TRBV12-4	ASSYGTVPF
TRBJ1-1	.	.	TRBV10-1	ASSEYRVGNTEAF
TRBJ2-5	.	.	TRBV3-1/TRBV3-2	ASRGRAYQETQY
TRBJ2-5	.	.	TRBV3-1/TRBV3-2	ASSQGSSGETQY
TRBJ2-7	.	.	TRBV21-1	ASKVWPYEQY
TRBJ1-2	.	.	TRBV9	ASSANYYGYT
TRBJ1-2	.	.	TRBV29-1	SVDAGGYNYGYT
TRBJ2-7	.	TRBD1	TRBV5-8	ASSFRDRPYEQY
TRBJ2-2	.	.	TRBV6-5	ASLDSLNTGELF
TRBJ1-3	.	.	TRBV9	ASSVYPVLGSGNTIY
TRBJ1-1	.	.	TRBV9	ASSVAPGHYTEAF
TRBJ2-3	.	TRBD1	TRBV30	AWRRRDRGRTDTQY
TRBJ2-7	.	.	TRBV29-1	SVDAGGRKGQY
TRBJ1-6	.	.	TRBV4-1	ASSQDRTPLYNSPLH
TRBJ1-1	.	.	TRBV6-5	ASSPPYTEAF
TRBJ2-1	.	.	TRBV12-3/TRBV12-4	ASSLKDYNEQF
TRBJ1-2	.	.	TRBV6-1	ASSERDPRGSYT